In its sample, the clone carrying this T cell receptor (beta chain) was seen a few times. The sample belongs to a study of T-cell reconstitution after alpha-beta-depleted transplantation in children. Unique molecular identifiers featured in how the TCRbeta library was prepared. Using its own MiXCR run on the PCR reads, TCRdb lists one record per CDR3 protein. Of roughly 500,000 distinct CDR3 sequences listed, around a third were seen once; the top ten hold roughly 2.5%. The CDR3 spans 17 residues. The germline CDR1 and CDR2 sequences are MDHEN and SYDVKM. The V and J ends lost 6 bases and 0 bases, in that order; junction bases with no gene match: 9.

This TCR came from a human donor who donated a stem cell graft to a child with aplastic anemia. The chain carries TRBV28 and TRBJ2-3; 10 bases line up with TRBD2. The material sequenced was PBMCs from the stem cell graft donor, taken from the stem cell graft. The CDR3: CASSYTSGKESTDTQYF. The CDR3 region has the DNA TGTGCCAGCAGCTATACTAGCGGGAAGGAAAGCACAGATACGCAGTATTTT.